These 27 T cell receptor beta chains were sequenced from one sample in a study of cytomegalovirus exposure and HLA in healthy donors. The table came from immunoSEQ multiplex PCR; TCRdb's copy has only in-frame clones and leaves some out. The table shows roughly 140,000 clones, with 85% to 90% occurring only once. The sample taken for sequencing was PBMCs. These receptors all come from a young woman in good health and CMV-seropositive.

This rearrangement joins TRBV5-1 to TRBJ1-2, with TRBD1 matching over 8 bases. The CDR3 contains 15 residues. V trimming: 4 bases; J trimming: 5 bases; junction bases outside the gene matches: 10. Germline-derived CDR1 and CDR2 are SGHRS and YFSETQ. The CDR3: CASSLDQGARYGYTF. The CDR3 DNA reads TGCGCCAGCAGCCTGGACCAGGGGGCGCGGTATGGCTACACCTTC.

The gene calls are TRBV30 and TRBJ2-1; 8 bases match TRBD1. This CDR3 is 14 amino acids long. J lost 2 bases, V lost 3 bases, and 3 bases had no gene match. Germline lookup yields CDR1 GTSNPN and CDR2 SVGIG (reference sequence). The CDR3 here is CAWRRQGTYNEQFF. The CDR3 bases are TGTGCCTGGAGACGACAGGGGACCTACAATGAGCAGTTCTTC.

The CDR3 spells CAVGRVYGYTF. CDR3 nucleotide sequence: TGTGCCGTGGGCAGGGTGTATGGCTACACCTTC. The rearrangement links TRBV13 to TRBJ1-2; maybe TRBD1 (5 bases). Germline V gene data show CDR1 as PRHDT and CDR2 as FYEKMQ (reference sequence). Between the trimmed V and J ends, which lost 11 bases and 5 bases, there was a span of 12 bases. This CDR3 comprises 11 residues.

V usage is TRBV19 and J usage is TRBJ2-7; 12 bases line up with TRBD2. This CDR3 is 16 amino acids long. V gave up 2 bases and J gave up 6 bases; unmatched junction bases: 8. Germline V gene data show CDR1 as LNHDA and CDR2 as SQIVND (reference sequence). The CDR3 nucleotides are TGTGCCAGTAGTATACTAGCGGGAGGGCCGATCGGCGAGCAGTACTTC. This translates into CASSILAGGPIGEQYF.

This clone came up once. The chain carries TRBV15 and TRBJ1-2; D is unresolved. The germline gives CDR1 LNHNV, CDR2 YYDKDF (reference sequence). The CDR3 sequence is 15 residues long. Trimming pared 5 bases from V and 3 bases from J, leaving 16 bases between. The CDR3 nucleotides are TGTGCCACCAGCCCTCGTTCGGGATTTGACTATGGCTACACCTTC. Its translation is CATSPRSGFDYGYTF.

The chain uses TRBV7-9 and TRBJ2-3; D remains unclear. The CDR3 consists of 14 residues. Per the germline V gene, CDR1 is SEHNR and CDR2 is FQNEAQ (reference sequence). V was clipped by 3 bases and J by 1 base, with 8 bases between them. The CDR3 DNA follows: TGTGCCAGCAGCTTCGTCCCCGGCACAGATACGCAGTATTTT. Its protein product is CASSFVPGTDTQYF. The whole variable domain, remainder taken from reference TRBV7-9 and TRBJ2-3, is DTGVSQNPRHKITKRGQNVTFRCDPISEHNRLYWYRQTLGQGPEFLTYFQNEAQLEKSRLLSDRFSAERPKGSFSTLEIQRTEQGDSAMYLCASSFVPGTDTQYFGPGTRLTVL.

The J gene is TRBJ2-7, the V gene TRBV7-8; D gene uncertain. From germline, CDR1 is SGHVS and CDR2 FQNEAQ. This CDR3 has 14 amino acids. Trimming took 5 bases from V and 3 from J, leaving 14 bases between them. CDR3 sequence (DNA): TGTGCCAGCAGCCCTCAAAGACTTGACTACGAGCAGTACTTC. Its translation is CASSPQRLDYEQYF.

The rearrangement joins TRBV29-1 to TRBJ1-1; D might be TRBD1 (6 bases). In germline, CDR1 is SQVTM, CDR2 ANQGSEA. The V and J ends lost 5 bases and 3 bases respectively, with 16 bases between them. This CDR3 contains 14 residues. CDR3 bases: TGCAGCGTTCATCAGGGGTACGGGCACACTGAAGCTTTCTTT. Protein sequence: CSVHQGYGHTEAFF.

This chain links TRBV5-4 with TRBJ2-1; possibly TRBD2 for D (5 bases). V lost 4 bases and J lost 7, with 15 bases in between. This CDR3 comprises 14 residues. In germline, CDR1 is SGHNT, CDR2 YYREEE (reference sequence). CDR3 bases: TGTGCCAGCAGCCGGGAATCCCCAGGTAATGAGCAGTTCTTC. The encoded protein is CASSRESPGNEQFF.

The chain employs TRBV6-1 and TRBJ1-2, with D maybe TRBD1 (5 bases). Trimming pared 0 bases from V and 0 bases from J, leaving 14 bases between. CDR1 is MNHNS, CDR2 SASEGT, per germline. CDR3 size: 17 residues. CDR3 protein: CASSEALGGRANYGYTF. The CDR3 DNA follows: TGTGCCAGCAGTGAAGCGCTGGGGGGGAGAGCTAACTATGGCTACACCTTC.

This clone was seen only a few times. The V gene is TRBV4-1, the J gene TRBJ2-7; D call uncertain. CDR1 MGHRA and CDR2 YSYEKL come from the germline V gene. CDR3 size: 15 residues. V was clipped by 1 base and J by 0 bases, with 10 bases between them. CDR3 residues: CASSQGPNPSYEQYF. As DNA, the CDR3 is TGCGCCAGCAGCCAAGGTCCCAATCCCTCCTACGAGCAGTACTTC.

The chain combines TRBV7-8 with TRBJ2-7; TRBD2 is a possible D gene (6 bases). The germline V gene has CDR1 SGHVS and CDR2 FQNEAQ. The CDR3 contains 13 residues. V was shortened by 5 bases and J by 7 bases, with 15 bases between the two germline ends. Here the CDR3 reads CASSPALEGEQYF. The CDR3 DNA reads as TGTGCCAGCAGCCCCGCCCTGGAGGGGGAGCAGTACTTC.

This clone turned up a few times. The chain joins TRBV5-5 to TRBJ2-5, with a possible D match to TRBD2 (7 bases). This CDR3 is built from 15 residues. Trimming removed 3 bases from V and 3 bases from J, with 15 bases in between. Per the germline V gene, CDR1 is SGHKS and CDR2 is YYEKEE (reference sequence). CDR3 sequence reads: CASSWGGSGKETQYF. The CDR3 DNA reads TGTGCCAGCAGCTGGGGGGGCAGCGGAAAAGAGACCCAGTACTTC.

This chain links TRBV5-3 with TRBJ1-2; D call uncertain. TRBV5-3 counts as an open reading frame of uncertain function. V lost 0 bases, J lost 7 bases, and 13 bases lay in between. The CDR3 loop spans 14 amino acids. CDR3 residues: CARSLDQNTGGYTF. CDR3 nucleotide sequence: TGTGCCAGAAGCTTGGACCAAAACACGGGTGGCTACACCTTC.

The rearrangement uses TRBV9 and TRBJ2-1; TRBD2 matches 11 bases. The germline V gene encodes CDR1 SGDLS and CDR2 YYNGEE. Trimming cost V 1 base and J 9 bases; bases outside gene matches: 6. The CDR3 runs to 15 residues. Written as DNA, the CDR3 is TGTGCCAGCAGCGTAACTAGCGGGAGTAGGGGTGAGCAGTTCTTC. Its protein is CASSVTSGSRGEQFF.

The gene calls are TRBV4-2 and TRBJ2-7, with 10 bases aligning to TRBD2. This CDR3 region has 16 residues. V shed 3 bases and J 4 bases; nucleotides not matched to a gene: 9. Germline-derived CDR1 and CDR2 are LGHNA and YNFKEQ. CDR3 amino acids: CASSQERTSGYYEQYF. CDR3 DNA sequence: TGTGCCAGCAGCCAGGAAAGGACTAGCGGATATTACGAGCAGTACTTC.

CDR3 amino acids: CASSRRGFSSYNEQFF. CDR3 DNA: TGTGCCAGCAGCCGGCGCGGGTTCAGCTCCTACAATGAGCAGTTCTTC. The rearrangement uses TRBV7-9 and TRBJ2-1, with D perhaps matching TRBD2 (5 bases). V lost 5 bases and J lost 0, with 14 bases in between. The length of the CDR3 is 16 residues. Per germline, CDR1 SEHNR and CDR2 FQNEAQ (reference sequence).

The J gene is TRBJ2-3, the V gene TRBV9; 9 bases are shared with TRBD2. CDR3 length equals 15 residues. Germline trimming cut 2 bases from V and 2 bases from J; bases unmatched to any gene: 3. Germline lookup yields CDR1 SGDLS and CDR2 YYNGEE. CDR3 sequence: CASSVLAGNTDTQYF. CDR3 nucleotide sequence: TGTGCCAGCAGCGTTCTAGCGGGAAACACAGATACGCAGTATTTT.

This chain connects TRBV4-3 to TRBJ1-2, with a weak D call TRBD1 (5 bases). Germline V lookup: CDR1 LGHNA, CDR2 YSLEER. V gave up 0 bases and J gave up 6 bases, with 14 bases separating them. This CDR3 is 15 amino acids long. CDR3 DNA sequence: TGCGCCAGCAGCCAAGACCGACAGCGGGTTAATGGCTACACCTTC. Encoded protein: CASSQDRQRVNGYTF.

V gene TRBV5-1 combines with J gene TRBJ2-2, with 7 bases lining up with TRBD2. J was trimmed by 1 base and V by 6 bases; bases with no gene match: 3. This CDR3 comprises 14 residues. Germline V gene lookup returns CDR1 SGHRS and CDR2 YFSETQ. CDR3 amino acids: CASTLAVNTGELFF. CDR3 coding DNA: TGCGCCAGCACCCTAGCGGTGAACACCGGGGAGCTGTTTTTT.

V gene TRBV13 combines with J gene TRBJ2-5; perhaps TRBD2 as D (6 bases). The CDR3 length is 16 residues. CDR1 and CDR2 from the germline V gene are PRHDT and FYEKMQ (reference sequence). The V end lost 5 bases, the J end lost 2 bases, and 18 bases lay between the germline ends. CDR3 coding DNA: TGTGCCAGCAGCCCTCCGGAGGGAAGGGGACAAGAGACCCAGTACTTC. Its translation is CASSPPEGRGQETQYF. The whole variable domain, remainder taken from reference TRBV13 and TRBJ2-5, is AAGVIQSPRHLIKEKRETATLKCYPIPRHDTVYWYQQGPGQDPQFLISFYEKMQSDKGSIPDRFSAQQFSDYHSELNMSSLELGDSALYFCASSPPEGRGQETQYFGPGTRLLVL.

The gene calls are TRBV5-1 and TRBJ2-5; 10 nucleotides align to TRBD2. With V trimmed by 0 bases and J by 0 bases, 14 bases remained unmatched. CDR1 and CDR2 (germline): SGHRS, YFSETQ. The CDR3 covers 20 residues. The CDR3 sequence is CASSLAYPGLAESYQETQYF. The CDR3 DNA sequence: TGCGCCAGCAGCTTGGCCTACCCAGGACTAGCGGAGAGTTACCAAGAGACCCAGTACTTC.

This rearrangement joins TRBV9 to TRBJ2-5; D is unclear. The V and J ends lost 0 bases and 2 bases respectively, with 5 bases between them. Germline values: CDR1 SGDLS, CDR2 YYNGEE. The CDR3 totals 13 residues. The CDR3 nucleotides read TGTGCCAGCAGCGTAGATTCGCAAGAGACCCAGTACTTC. Its translation: CASSVDSQETQYF. Variable domain in full (rest from reference TRBV9 and TRBJ2-5): DSGVTQTPKHLITATGQRVTLRCSPRSGDLSVYWYQQSLDQGLQFLIQYYNGEERAKGNILERFSAQQFPDLHSELNLSSLELGDSALYFCASSVDSQETQYFGPGTRLLVL.

V gene TRBV5-1 combines with J gene TRBJ2-7; D not certain. V lost 2 bases to trimming and J lost 2 bases, with 11 bases between them. The germline CDR1 and CDR2 sequences are SGHRS and YFSETQ. The CDR3 consists of 14 residues. CDR3 protein: CASSFGQAAYEQYF. CDR3 sequence (DNA): TGCGCCAGCAGCTTTGGTCAGGCCGCCTACGAGCAGTACTTC.

This chain joins TRBV20-1 and TRBJ2-7; D might be TRBD1 (6 bases). V was cut by 2 bases and J by 6 bases, with 8 bases left in between. Germline V gene sequence: CDR1 DFQATT, CDR2 SNEGSKA (reference sequence). The CDR3 extends over 11 amino acids. CDR3 sequence reads: CSARYRAEQYF. CDR3 sequence (DNA): TGCAGTGCTAGATACAGGGCCGAGCAGTACTTC.

The V and J genes are TRBV7-2 and TRBJ2-7, with 9 bases aligning to TRBD2. CDR3 length: 16 residues. The V and J ends lost 1 base and 7 bases, in that order; junction bases with no gene match: 11. Per the germline V gene, CDR1 is SGHTA and CDR2 is FQGNSA. CDR3 coding DNA: TGTGCCAGCAGCTTAGTTTTTCCTAGCGGGAAACTTGAGCAGTACTTC. Translation: CASSLVFPSGKLEQYF.

This sequence joins TRBV5-4 and TRBJ2-1, with 8 nucleotides matching TRBD1. Trimming took 0 bases from V and 4 from J; bases not matched to a gene: 6. The CDR3 covers 16 residues. Germline CDR1 is SGHNT and CDR2 is YYREEE (reference sequence). Here the CDR3 reads CASSLGPGTGYNEQFF. CDR3 sequence (DNA): TGTGCCAGCAGCTTGGGACCCGGGACAGGATACAATGAGCAGTTCTTC.